A single sample gave rise to the 2 T cell receptor beta chains below, sequenced in a study of cytomegalovirus exposure and HLA in healthy donors. The assay was immunoSEQ multiplex PCR, and TCRdb's table has in-frame clones only and misses some. This sample has over 110,000 clones, with around 87% found just once. Specimen: PBMCs. These receptors originate from a man aged 18 to 30 in good health and CMV-seropositive.

This chain joins TRBV4-1 and TRBJ2-2, with no clear D. Per the germline V gene, CDR1 is MGHRA and CDR2 is YSYEKL. The CDR3 has 16 amino acids. The V end lost 0 bases, the J end lost 4 bases, and 12 bases lay between the germline ends. CDR3 loop: CASSQDWAYSTGELFF. The CDR3 nucleotides read TGCGCCAGCAGCCAAGATTGGGCATATTCCACCGGGGAGCTGTTTTTT.

The V call is TRBV6-1, the J call TRBJ2-7; TRBD1 matches at 7 bases. V lost 5 bases, J lost 0 bases, and 7 bases stayed unmatched. The CDR3 contains 15 residues. Germline CDR1 is MNHNS and CDR2 is SASEGT. CDR3 sequence: CASSTQTGASYEQYF. CDR3 sequence (DNA): TGTGCCAGCAGTACCCAAACAGGGGCCTCCTACGAGCAGTACTTC.